Each of the 32 T cell receptor beta chains below was sequenced from the same sample in a study of shared clonotypes between healthy human individuals. Measured with immunoSEQ multiplex PCR; TCRdb has only the in-frame clones, and not every one. The sample includes about 1.5 million clones, around 98% of them seen just once. Sequencing was performed on naive CD4+ T cells sorted from blood. Subset given: CD45RA+ positively selected. Receptors originate from a young man in good health.

The chain recombines TRBV2 with TRBJ2-3, with D uncertain. Trimming took 3 bases from V and 3 from J, leaving 13 bases between them. Per the germline V gene, CDR1 is SNHLY and CDR2 is FYNNEI. The CDR3 totals 15 residues. CDR3 residues: CASSDRIGLTDTQYF. CDR3 coding DNA: TGTGCCAGCAGTGACAGGATTGGTTTGACAGATACGCAGTATTTT.

The chain joins TRBV6-6 to TRBJ2-3; D ambiguous. Trimming removed 5 bases from V and 7 bases from J, with 10 bases in between. Germline CDR1 MNHNY, CDR2 SVGAGI (reference sequence). CDR3 length: 12 residues. CDR3 residues: CASSPDLNTQYF. The CDR3 region has the DNA TGTGCCAGCAGTCCGGACCTCAATACGCAGTATTTT.

As to this clone: In the same sample, other DNA sequences code for this CDR3. The chain employs TRBV5-1 and TRBJ1-1; 11 bases are shared with TRBD1. Germline trimming cut 2 bases from V and 5 bases from J; bases unmatched to any gene: 2. CDR1 and CDR2 from the germline V gene are SGHRS and YFSETQ. The CDR3 is made up of 14 amino acids. Written as DNA, the CDR3 is TGCGCCAGCAGCTTAGGGACAGGGGGGACTGAAGCTTTCTTT. This codes for CASSLGTGGTEAFF.

This chain links TRBV25-1 with TRBJ2-4; D tentatively fits TRBD1 or TRBD2 (5 bases each). The CDR3 is 17 amino acids. V lost 6 bases to trimming and J lost 1 base, with 19 bases between them. Germline V gives CDR1 MGHDK, CDR2 SYGVNS. This chain's CDR3 is CASSADPGQGAKNIQYF. In DNA, the CDR3 is TGTGCCAGCAGCGCCGATCCGGGGCAGGGCGCCAAAAACATTCAGTACTTC.

The chain carries TRBV9 and TRBJ2-2; tentative D call: TRBD2 (5 bases). Germline V lookup: CDR1 SGDLS, CDR2 YYNGEE. The length of the CDR3 is 16 residues. Trimming took 1 base from V and 3 from J, leaving 13 bases between them. The CDR3 is CASSVRTSEHTGELFF. CDR3 sequence (DNA): TGTGCCAGCAGCGTACGCACTAGTGAGCACACCGGGGAGCTGTTTTTT.

The gene calls are TRBV7-2 and TRBJ1-2; D not resolved. The CDR3 runs to 14 residues. V gave up 3 bases and J gave up 11 bases, with 19 bases separating them. Germline loops: CDR1 SGHTA, CDR2 FQGNSA. The CDR3 DNA reads TGTGCCAGCAGCTTCTCAGCCTCCCTATCTGGTTACACCTTC. This translates into CASSFSASLSGYTF.

The rearrangement links TRBV27 to TRBJ2-7; 7 bases match TRBD1. The V segment lost 5 bases and the J segment 2 bases; nucleotides outside the gene matches: 6. The length of the CDR3 is 14 residues. Germline CDR1 MNHEY, CDR2 SMNVEV (reference sequence). The CDR3 here is CASSQIQGPYEQYF. The CDR3 region has the DNA TGTGCCAGCAGTCAGATACAGGGGCCCTACGAGCAGTACTTC.

The chain couples TRBV5-4 to TRBJ1-2; D remains ambiguous. V lost 4 bases and J lost 2, with 15 bases in between. Germline V CDR1 and CDR2: SGHNT, YYREEE (reference sequence). This CDR3 is 15 amino acids long. The DNA for the CDR3 is TGTGCCAGCAGCCGGGAAATCCAGATGAACTATGGCTACACCTTC. Encoded protein: CASSREIQMNYGYTF. The full variable domain, rest sourced from reference TRBV5-4 and TRBJ1-2, is ETGVTQSPTHLIKTRGQQVTLRCSSQSGHNTVSWYQQALGQGPQFIFQYYREEENGRGNFPPRFSGLQFPNYSSELNVNALELDDSALYLCASSREIQMNYGYTFGSGTRLTVV.

The sample holds one count of this clone. V usage is TRBV5-4 and J usage is TRBJ1-1; possible D gene TRBD1, 6 bases. Trimming cost V 0 bases and J 1 base, with 10 bases left between them. Germline CDR1 SGHNT, CDR2 YYREEE (reference sequence). The CDR3 spans 15 residues. CDR3 residues: CASSLVGARNTEAFF. The DNA for the CDR3 is TGTGCCAGCAGCTTGGTGGGGGCAAGGAACACTGAAGCTTTCTTT.

This clone has a count of ten or more. Different DNA sequences within this sample yield the same CDR3. The rearrangement uses TRBV5-1 and TRBJ2-3; no reliable D call. Per germline, CDR1 SGHRS and CDR2 YFSETQ. V lost 2 bases and J lost 2, with 0 bases in between. This CDR3 spans 11 amino acids. The CDR3 DNA sequence: TGCGCCAGCAGCTTCACAGATACGCAGTATTTT. Protein sequence: CASSFTDTQYF.

DNA of the CDR3: TGTGCCAGCAGCCATTGGGGCGCAGGAACAGATACGCAGTATTTT. It codes for CASSHWGAGTDTQYF. The genes are TRBV14 and TRBJ2-3; possibly TRBD1 for D (5 bases). Germline V gene lookup returns CDR1 SGHDN and CDR2 FVKESK. V shed 3 bases and J shed 3 bases, with 13 bases lying between them. The CDR3 runs to 15 residues. Full variable domain (missing parts from reference TRBV14 and TRBJ2-3): EAGVTQFPSHSVIEKGQTVTLRCDPISGHDNLYWYRRVMGKEIKFLLHFVKESKQDESGMPNNRFLAERTGGTYSTLKVQPAELEDSGVYFCASSHWGAGTDTQYFGPGTRLTVL.

The chain combines TRBV6-5 with TRBJ2-7, with a possible D match to TRBD2 (6 bases). CDR1 and CDR2 from the germline V gene are MNHEY and SVGAGI. Trimming shortened V by 5 bases and J by 2 bases, and 16 bases separated the two germline ends. There are 15 residues in the CDR3. This CDR3 reads CASSPPGLTPYEQYF. The CDR3 coding sequence is TGTGCCAGCAGTCCGCCGGGACTCACGCCCTACGAGCAGTACTTC.

J is TRBJ2-3 and V is TRBV29-1; D gene ambiguous. V was shortened by 4 bases and J by 2 bases, with 16 bases between the two germline ends. Germline assignment: CDR1 SQVTM and CDR2 ANQGSEA. CDR3 size: 15 residues. The CDR3 spells CSVVRQHPTTDTQYF. CDR3 bases: TGCAGCGTTGTGCGACAACATCCAACCACAGATACGCAGTATTTT.

The chain joins TRBV6-1 to TRBJ2-3, with 9 nucleotides matching TRBD2. The CDR3 spans 17 residues. V lost 0 bases, J lost 4 bases, and 8 bases stayed unmatched. CDR1 is MNHNS, CDR2 SASEGT, per germline. The DNA for the CDR3 is TGTGCCAGCAGTGAAGCGGCGTTAGCGGGAGTGTCAGATACGCAGTATTTT. It yields the protein CASSEAALAGVSDTQYF.

CDR3 amino acids: CASSLNLPGYQPQHF. DNA for the CDR3: TGTGCCAGCAGCTTAAATCTTCCCGGGTATCAGCCCCAGCATTTT. The chain joins TRBV11-3 to TRBJ1-5; D is unclear. The CDR3 spans 15 residues. CDR1 is SGHNT, CDR2 YENEEA, per germline. Trimming took off 2 bases at V and 5 bases at J, with 13 bases between the two ends.

This clone was recorded once. At one end, the junction sequence differs from germline, possibly due to a read error. V usage is TRBV7-7 and J usage is TRBJ2-2; tentative D call: TRBD2 (6 bases). The CDR3 is 16 amino acids. Germline lookup yields CDR1 SSHAT and CDR2 FNYEAQ (reference sequence). The CDR3: CASSKAGPANTGELFF. CDR3 in DNA: TGTGCTAGCAGCAAGGCGGGACCCGCGAACACCGGGGAGCTGTTTTTT.

This clone showed up just once. The chain is built from TRBV5-1 and TRBJ1-1; possible D gene TRBD1, 5 bases. Trimming cost V 4 bases and J 4 bases, with 11 bases left between them. The CDR3 sequence is 13 residues long. Germline V gives CDR1 SGHRS, CDR2 YFSETQ. The CDR3 DNA reads TGCGCCAGCAGCCTGGGACTCACCACTGAAGCTTTCTTT. It is translated as CASSLGLTTEAFF.

This CDR3 is CASSGLRGGELFF. CDR3 in DNA: TGCGCCAGCAGTGGCTTGAGGGGCGGGGAGCTGTTTTTT. The chain carries TRBV10-1 and TRBJ2-2; D possibly matches TRBD1 or TRBD2 (5 bases each). This CDR3 has 13 residues. CDR1 and CDR2 from the germline V gene are WNHNN and SYGVQD (reference sequence). Between the trimmed V and J ends, which lost 4 bases and 7 bases, there was a span of 10 bases.

The V call is TRBV25-1, the J call TRBJ2-1; D unresolved. The CDR3 is 13 residues long. V lost 3 bases and J lost 6, with 9 bases in between. In germline, CDR1 is MGHDK, CDR2 SYGVNS. CDR3 region: CASSDLAGNEQFF. The CDR3 DNA sequence: TGTGCCAGCAGTGATTTAGCAGGCAATGAGCAGTTCTTC.

The chain couples TRBV25-1 to TRBJ1-2; a possible D gene is TRBD1 (5 bases). The V gene lost 6 bases and the J gene lost 6 bases, with 14 bases spanning the gap. The CDR3 has 13 amino acids. CDR1 MGHDK and CDR2 SYGVNS come from the germline V gene. CDR3 DNA: TGTGCCAGCAGGGGAGTAGGGGTGGATGGCTACACCTTC. Its protein is CASRGVGVDGYTF.

This sequence joins TRBV4-1 and TRBJ2-2; 7 nucleotides match TRBD1. The CDR3 covers 15 residues. Trimming at V came to 6 bases and at J to 1 base, leaving 5 bases not matched to a gene. Germline lookup yields CDR1 MGHRA and CDR2 YSYEKL. The CDR3 coding sequence is TGCGCCAGCAGGCGACAGGGCCTGAACACCGGGGAGCTGTTTTTT. It translates to CASRRQGLNTGELFF.

This clone showed up just once. This chain links TRBV6-6 with TRBJ2-3; D remains ambiguous. CDR1 is MNHNY and CDR2 is SVGAGI in the germline V gene (reference sequence). The CDR3 totals 14 residues. Trimming left V 8 bases short and J 3 bases short, with 15 bases between. CDR3 in amino acids: CASGRLPQTDTQYF. CDR3 nucleotide sequence: TGTGCCAGCGGACGACTCCCGCAGACAGATACGCAGTATTTT.

A few counts support this clone. V usage is TRBV28 and J usage is TRBJ2-7, with D possibly matching TRBD2 (6 bases). In germline, CDR1 is MDHEN, CDR2 SYDVKM. V lost 5 bases and J 5 bases, leaving 16 bases between the germline ends. This CDR3 is 14 amino acids long. In DNA, the CDR3 is TGTGCCAGCAGTGACTCTAGCGAGTCCGACGAGCAGTACTTC. As protein: CASSDSSESDEQYF.

The V call is TRBV7-6, the J call TRBJ1-3; D uncertain. Per germline, CDR1 SGHVS and CDR2 FNYEAQ. Trimming cost V 1 base and J 4 bases, with 5 bases left between them. The CDR3 has 13 residues. CDR3 in amino acids: CASSLGTGNTIYF. The CDR3 bases are TGTGCCAGCAGCTTAGGAACCGGAAACACCATATATTTT.

This clone has just one count. This rearrangement joins TRBV6-1 to TRBJ1-5; TRBD1 matches 8 bases. This CDR3 region has 15 residues. With 3 bases clipped from V and 1 base from J, the junction kept 2 bases outside the gene matches. Germline CDR1 is MNHNS and CDR2 is SASEGT. Here the CDR3 reads CASSDRGLSNQPQHF. For the CDR3, the DNA is TGTGCCAGCAGTGACAGGGGGCTGAGCAATCAGCCCCAGCATTTT.

The V gene is TRBV7-9, the J gene TRBJ1-4; 11 nucleotides match TRBD1. The CDR3 has 18 amino acids. CDR1 and CDR2 (germline): SEHNR, FQNEAQ (reference sequence). After removal of 5 bases from V and 5 bases from J, the junction contained 13 bases not matched to a gene. The CDR3 region is CASSLWTGGAVANEKLFF. The CDR3 region has the DNA TGTGCCAGCAGCCTCTGGACAGGGGGCGCCGTCGCCAATGAAAAACTGTTTTTT.

The J gene is TRBJ1-2, the V gene TRBV5-1; D is unresolved. The CDR3 has 13 amino acids. With 4 bases removed from V and 0 bases from J, the gap between germline ends came to 7 bases. Per the germline V gene, CDR1 is SGHRS and CDR2 is YFSETQ. The CDR3 bases are TGCGCCAGCAGCCCAGTCCCTAACTATGGCTACACCTTC. The encoded protein is CASSPVPNYGYTF. Together with reference TRBV5-1 and TRBJ1-2, the CDR3 gives the full variable domain: KAGVTQTPRYLIKTRGQQVTLSCSPISGHRSVSWYQQTPGQGLQFLFEYFSETQRNKGNFPGRFSGRQFSNSRSEMNVSTLELGDSALYLCASSPVPNYGYTFGSGTRLTVV.

The J gene is TRBJ2-7, the V gene TRBV2, with a possible D match to TRBD1 (6 bases). V was trimmed by 5 bases and J by 4 bases, leaving 15 bases between them. Looked up from germline, CDR1 is SNHLY and CDR2 is FYNNEI. CDR3 length equals 14 residues. The DNA of the CDR3 is TGTGCCAGCAGTTACACGGGACAACATTACGAGCAGTACTTC. It is translated as CASSYTGQHYEQYF.

The chain combines TRBV6-4 with TRBJ1-2; no clear D gene. This CDR3 is built from 13 residues. V lost 6 bases, J lost 2 bases, and 10 bases lay in between. Germline V lookup: CDR1 MRHNA, CDR2 SNTAGT. The CDR3 loop is CASSGGQNYGYTF. The CDR3 region has the DNA TGTGCCAGCAGCGGCGGGCAAAACTATGGCTACACCTTC.

The J gene is TRBJ2-5, the V gene TRBV10-3; D remains unclear. Germline V gives CDR1 ENHRY, CDR2 SYGVKD. The CDR3 is 11 amino acids. The V end lost 9 bases, the J end lost 2 bases, and 7 bases lay between the germline ends. CDR3 region: CAIGYQETQYF. CDR3 coding DNA: TGTGCCATTGGGTATCAAGAGACCCAGTACTTC.

The chain joins TRBV19 to TRBJ1-1; no clear D gene. V was pared by 2 bases and J by 1 base, with 11 bases between. CDR1 and CDR2 from the germline V gene are LNHDA and SQIVND (reference sequence). CDR3 size: 15 residues. The CDR3 is CASSIYDSGNTEAFF. Here the CDR3 DNA reads TGTGCCAGTAGTATATATGATTCGGGGAACACTGAAGCTTTCTTT.

The rearrangement joins TRBV18 to TRBJ2-4; D may be TRBD1 or TRBD2 (6 bases each). This CDR3 has 18 residues. The V gene's germline CDR1 is KGHSH and CDR2 LQKENI. The ends were cut back, 1 base at V and 0 bases at J, with 16 bases in the middle. The CDR3 DNA follows: TGTGCCAGCTCACCACAGGGGGGATCAATACTAGCCAAAAACATTCAGTACTTC. It translates to CASSPQGGSILAKNIQYF.